The rows below give T cell receptor beta chains drawn from one sample of a study of T-cell memory formation after mild COVID-19. TCRdb re-called the 5' RACE reads with MiXCR, one entry per CDR3 protein. The sample holds roughly 450,000 distinct CDR3 sequences, about a sixth seen once. The sequencing input was PBMCs or a T cell subset sorted from them (not recorded which). The origin of the receptors is a man younger than 35 who had mild COVID-19 (a few samples of this study predate the infection). Cell type and time point are not known. The CDR3 runs from the conserved cysteine through the conserved F or W. A D gene is named only where the DNA matches it firmly. Expanded clones are given a class, and other clones once, few, many or no size at all.

v_gene: TRBV7-2; abundance: NA; d_gene: TRBD1; j_gene: TRBJ1-2; CDR3nt: TGTGCCAGCAGCCGGGACAGGTACTATGGCTACACCTTC; CDR3aa: CASSRDRYYGYTF
v_gene: TRBV20-1; abundance: few; d_gene: NA; j_gene: TRBJ2-5; CDR3nt: TGCAGTGCTAGAGCTGAAACAGGGAGAAAGACCCAGTACTTC; CDR3aa: CSARAETGRKTQYF
v_gene: TRBV7-3; abundance: few; d_gene: NA; j_gene: TRBJ2-2; CDR3nt: TGTGCCAGCAGCTTACGGGTAGCAGCGAACACCGGGGAGCTGTTTTTT; CDR3aa: CASSLRVAANTGELFF
v_gene: TRBV12-3/TRBV12-4; abundance: few; d_gene: NA; j_gene: TRBJ1-1; CDR3nt: TGTGCCACCGCGGACAGAATAGTAAACACTGAAGCTTTCTTT; CDR3aa: CATADRIVNTEAFF
v_gene: TRBV28; abundance: few; d_gene: TRBD1; j_gene: TRBJ2-1; CDR3nt: TGTGCCAGCAGGGGGACAGGGTTGTACAATGAGCAGTTCTTC; CDR3aa: CASRGTGLYNEQFF
v_gene: TRBV12-3/TRBV12-4; abundance: few; d_gene: NA; j_gene: TRBJ1-5; CDR3nt: TGTGCCAGCAGTTGGGCCTCGGGCAATCAGCCCCAGCATTTT; CDR3aa: CASSWASGNQPQHF
v_gene: TRBV4-1; abundance: many; d_gene: TRBD2; j_gene: TRBJ2-7; CDR3nt: TGCGCCAGCAGCCAAGACGGATTCCGGACTAGCGGGGGGTTCAGCTCCTACGAGCAGTACTTC; CDR3aa: CASSQDGFRTSGGFSSYEQYF
v_gene: TRBV7-6; abundance: NA; d_gene: NA; j_gene: TRBJ1-1; CDR3nt: TGTGCCAGCAGCCCCAACAGGGAAGGGGGTGAAGCTTTCTTT; CDR3aa: CASSPNREGGEAFF
v_gene: TRBV19; abundance: NA; d_gene: TRBD2; j_gene: TRBJ2-7; CDR3nt: TGTGCCAGTAGTATTTGGGGGGGCGAGCAGTACTTC; CDR3aa: CASSIWGGEQYF
v_gene: TRBV20-1; abundance: many; d_gene: TRBD1; j_gene: TRBJ2-7; CDR3nt: TGCAGTGCCCGCACGGGACAGGGCTCCTACGAGCAGTACTTC; CDR3aa: CSARTGQGSYEQYF
v_gene: TRBV20-1; abundance: NA; d_gene: TRBD2; j_gene: TRBJ2-7; CDR3nt: TGCAGTGCTAGAGACCCGCGGGGGGGAGAGCAGTACTTC; CDR3aa: CSARDPRGGEQYF
v_gene: TRBV12-3/TRBV12-4; abundance: NA; d_gene: NA; j_gene: TRBJ2-3; CDR3nt: TGTGCCAGCAGTAAGGGGGATACGCAGTATTTT; CDR3aa: CASSKGDTQYF
v_gene: TRBV7-6; abundance: NA; d_gene: NA; j_gene: TRBJ2-2; CDR3nt: TGTGCCAGCAGCTTAGCGGTGGGGGACACCGGGGAGCTGTTTTTT; CDR3aa: CASSLAVGDTGELFF
v_gene: TRBV27; abundance: few; d_gene: NA; j_gene: TRBJ2-6; CDR3nt: TGTGCCAGCACCTCGCCACAGGCCGCCTCTGGGGCCAACGTCCTGACTTTC; CDR3aa: CASTSPQAASGANVLTF
v_gene: TRBV5-1; abundance: few; d_gene: NA; j_gene: TRBJ2-1; CDR3nt: TGCGCCAGCAGCCCCCCGGGGTGGGATGAGCAGTTCTTC; CDR3aa: CASSPPGWDEQFF
v_gene: TRBV6-5; abundance: once; d_gene: NA; j_gene: TRBJ1-2; CDR3nt: TGTGCCAGCAGTTACTCGGAAGGGGCGGGCGGCTACACCTTC; CDR3aa: CASSYSEGAGGYTF
v_gene: TRBV15; abundance: NA; d_gene: NA; j_gene: TRBJ1-6; CDR3nt: TGTGCCACCAGCAGAGTAGTTCATAATTCACCCCTCCACTTT; CDR3aa: CATSRVVHNSPLHF